This TCR beta chain was obtained from a study of T cells in Graves' hyperthyroidism and ophthalmopathy. Study summary: Staff took peripheral blood when the initial diagnosis was made, before any treatment began. Overall study findings and caveats: Within blood appeared most thyroid clonotypes that had expanded above 0.001.

Germline V gives CDR1 MNHNS, CDR2 SASEGT. The CDR3 covers 12 residues. V lost 1 base to trimming and J lost 6 bases, with 6 bases between them. This clonotype was counted ten times or more. Antigen specificity is unknown. Researchers amplified the TCR beta CDR3 regions from RNA transcripts. Initially, a first-round RT-PCR of the TCR CDR3 employed the HTBI primer set. One entry per CDR3 protein results from TCRdb running MiXCR on the multiplex PCR reads. Among about 280,000 distinct CDR3 sequences, 25% to 30% were seen once, and the ten largest hold about a quarter. Not enrolled were patients with uncontrolled infection, other autoimmune disease, pregnancy or lactation.

Sequenced material: blood. The chain couples TRBV6-1 to TRBJ1-1, with D unresolved. This clonotype was sampled from a man in his forties or fifties with Graves' hyperthyroidism that later progressed to Graves' ophthalmopathy. The CDR3 loop reads CASSEESPEAFF. CDR3 in DNA: TGTGCCAGCAGTGAAGAGTCACCTGAAGCTTTCTTT.